This TCR beta chain was sequenced in a study of T-cell memory formation after mild COVID-19 (dated by TCRdb to the early 2020s). Regarding the study in general: Most TCR sequence clusters were specific to one of the two donors. In a couple of donors, T-cell clones that expanded and contracted after mild COVID-19 were tracked by sequencing TCRalpha and TCRbeta repertoires over time. The cohort comprised two young, previously healthy adult volunteers, one female and one male.

The germline V gene yields MRHNA for CDR1 and SNTAGT for CDR2. CDR3 length: 15 amino acids, cysteine to phenylalanine. Only CDR3 DNA is held: 45 bases, read in frame from base 1. V and J are truncated by 4 bases and 2 bases respectively, leaving an intervening sequence of 13 bases. Ficoll-Paque density gradient centrifugation was the method used to isolate PBMCs. This clonotype was picked up many times. Its antigen remains undetermined. Per-nucleotide qualities are absent, and no much larger clonotype sits a single base away. TCRdb records Illumina NovaSeq 6000 as the sequencer. Using 5'RACE with constant-segment primers, TCRalpha and TCRbeta cDNA libraries were constructed, with sample barcodes and unique molecular identifiers added in the process. Trizol reagent was used to extract RNA from every sample. Library amplification was performed in two PCR steps, and a second sample barcode and Illumina TruSeq adapters were introduced in the second step. The libraries were sequenced on an Illumina NovaSeq using 2 x 150 bp paired-end reads. In the original analysis: The reads were demultiplexed and collapsed into UMI-guided consensus sequences using migec v1.2.7. Using mixcr v2.1.11, UMI consensuses were aligned to TRA and TRB V and J templates and then assembled into clonotypes. Clonotypes were classified as expanded or contracted when called significant by both edgeR and NoisET, with noise models trained on biological replicates. For edgeR calls, a false discovery rate-adjusted p below 0.01 and a log2 fold-change threshold of 1 were applied. As an exploratory analysis of dynamics, max-normalized trajectories of the 1000 most abundant clonotypes were examined by PCA with hierarchical clustering. Separately sequenced CD4+ and CD8+ repertoires were used to assign a CD4 or CD8 phenotype to each responding clone. TCRdb itself trimmed the public reads at Q25 with fastp, ran MiXCR and retained productive beta chains. Rows with a matching CDR3 protein are joined into one entry that keeps the most common DNA and genes. The V and J calls reflect TCRdb's pipeline rather than the authors' work. Present in this sample are about 280,000 distinct CDR3 sequences, 8% to 10% of which were seen just once. The ten largest clones add up to about 20% of the sample.

Overall study results and their limits: Some responding clones were detected in pre-infection memory, which suggested that pre-existing cross-reactive memory T cells had joined the SARS-CoV-2 response. From day 15 to 85, contracting clones showed balanced CD4/CD8 phenotypes, whereas a second wave of clones that expanded from day 15 to 37 leaned towards CD4+. SARS-CoV-2 specificity of the second-wave clones peaking on day 37 was not confirmed. Contracting CD4+ clones were found mainly in CM and EM memory subsets, while CD8+ clones were enriched in EMRA. Only two mild cases were covered in the study, and larger cohorts including severe cases with pre-infection samples were considered necessary.

The V and J genes are TRBV6-4 and TRBJ2-3; no D gene is confidently identified. The TCR was taken from a man between 18 and 29 years old who had mild COVID-19 (a few samples of this study predate the infection). The sample titles of this study are shuffled in the database, so cell type and time point are left out; the donor was told from shared clones. What was sequenced was PBMCs or a T cell subset sorted from them (not recorded which). The CDR3: CASSARVEPTDTQYF. The sequenced DNA: TGTGCCAGCAGTGCCCGAGTGGAGCCCACAGATACGCAGTATTTT.